A single sample is the source of the 22 T cell receptor beta chains below, sequenced in a study of T cell responses to AZD1222 COVID-19 vaccine. Repertoires were generated with immunoSEQ multiplex PCR, while TCRdb's copy carries only in-frame clones and drops some. The data show around 120,000 clones, roughly 90% seen once. Specimen: peripheral blood, collected on day 0 of AZD1222 vaccination. These receptors were taken from an adult in good health.

This sequence joins TRBV6-5 and TRBJ1-4; the D is unclear. The V end was cut by 7 bases, the J end by 1 base, with 13 bases between. CDR1 and CDR2 (germline): MNHEY, SVGAGI. The CDR3 runs to 15 residues. CDR3 region: CASMRGWGTNEKLFF. CDR3 in DNA: TGTGCCAGCATGCGGGGATGGGGAACTAATGAAAAACTGTTTTTT.

J is TRBJ2-1 and V is TRBV6-4; D call uncertain. V was cut by 0 bases and J by 6 bases, with 15 bases left in between. Germline V gene data show CDR1 as MRHNA and CDR2 as SNTAGT. The CDR3 consists of 16 residues. CDR3 nucleotide sequence: TGTGCCAGCAGTGACTCGATAGCTCAACCTTCCAATGAGCAGTTCTTC. Encoded protein: CASSDSIAQPSNEQFF.

The chain joins TRBV24-1 to TRBJ2-3, with D perhaps given as TRBD1 or TRBD2 (5 bases each). Trimming stripped 6 bases from V and 5 bases from J, with 11 bases between. Germline CDR1 KGHDR, CDR2 SFDVKD. This CDR3 has 13 residues. CDR3 residues: CATSPLGEDTQYF. For the CDR3, the DNA is TGTGCCACCAGTCCCCTGGGGGAAGATACGCAGTATTTT.

The chain carries TRBV7-2 and TRBJ2-1; TRBD2 aligns across 8 bases. This CDR3 spans 16 amino acids. The trim removed 5 bases at V and 1 base at J, leaving 7 bases unmatched. CDR1 and CDR2 (germline): SGHTA, FQGNSA. DNA of the CDR3: TGTGCCAGCAGCCCAAATAGCGGGGCATCCTACAATGAGCAGTTCTTC. Translated: CASSPNSGASYNEQFF. Combining the CDR3 with reference TRBV7-2 and TRBJ2-1 gives the whole variable domain GAGVSQSPSNKVTEKGKDVELRCDPISGHTALYWYRQSLGQGLEFLIYFQGNSAPDKSGLPSDRFSAERTGGSVSTLTIQRTQQEDSAVYLCASSPNSGASYNEQFFGPGTRLTVL.

The chain carries TRBV28 and TRBJ1-2, with D unresolved. Germline V gives CDR1 MDHEN, CDR2 SYDVKM. This CDR3 has 14 residues. The V gene lost 7 bases and the J gene lost 0 bases, with 12 bases spanning the gap. This chain's CDR3 is CASTRLGANYGYTF. CDR3 bases: TGTGCCAGCACCCGACTGGGAGCTAACTATGGCTACACCTTC.

The chain uses TRBV28 and TRBJ2-3, with 9 bases identical to TRBD1. CDR1 is MDHEN and CDR2 is SYDVKM in the germline V gene. Unmatched junction bases numbered 24, after V lost 8 bases and J lost 3 bases. CDR3 length: 20 amino acids. The CDR3 spells CASRHRPGQGPGIWTDTQYF. The CDR3 bases are TGTGCCAGCCGACATCGCCCGGGACAGGGCCCGGGTATTTGGACAGATACGCAGTATTTT.

V usage is TRBV12-5 and J usage is TRBJ2-7; D is undetermined. Looked up from germline, CDR1 is LGHNT and CDR2 is FRNRAP. The CDR3 has 11 amino acids. Trimming cost V 3 bases and J 3 bases, with 3 bases left between them. Here the CDR3 DNA reads TGTGCTAGTGGTTTTTTCTACGAGCAGTACTTC. Translating gives CASGFFYEQYF. Based on the CDR3 plus reference TRBV12-5 and TRBJ2-7, the full variable domain is DARVTQTPRHKVTEMGQEVTMRCQPILGHNTVFWYRQTMMQGLELLAYFRNRAPLDDSGMPKDRFSAEMPDATLATLKIQPSEPRDSAVYFCASGFFYEQYFGPGTRLTVT.

The chain links TRBV7-2 to TRBJ1-5, with D unresolved. The germline V and J ends were trimmed by 0 bases and 6 bases, with 6 bases remaining between them. The CDR3 runs 13 residues. Germline V lookup: CDR1 SGHTA, CDR2 FQGNSA. CDR3 bases: TGTGCCAGCAGCTTAGCTGTAGTTCAGCCCCAGCATTTT. It is translated as CASSLAVVQPQHF.

In DNA form, the CDR3 reads TGCGCCAGCAGAGAAGAGGGGGGAGTGAGCAATCAGCCCCAGCATTTT. Amino acid sequence: CASREEGGVSNQPQHF. The genes are TRBV10-2 and TRBJ1-5; TRBD1 might be the D (6 bases). Between the trimmed V and J ends, which lost 6 bases and 1 base, there was a span of 16 bases. The germline V gene encodes CDR1 WSHSY and CDR2 SAAADI. There are 16 residues in the CDR3.

This clone has just one count. The chain recombines TRBV28 with TRBJ2-3; D call uncertain. The germline V gene has CDR1 MDHEN and CDR2 SYDVKM. The CDR3 extends over 13 amino acids. Trimming shortened V by 6 bases and J by 2 bases, and 9 bases separated the two germline ends. The CDR3 protein is CASSRPHTDTQYF. The DNA for the CDR3 is TGTGCCAGCAGCCGCCCTCACACAGATACGCAGTATTTT.

The rearrangement links TRBV13 to TRBJ2-2; no definite D call. There are 15 residues in the CDR3. V was pared by 5 bases and J by 7 bases, with 17 bases between. The germline CDR1 and CDR2 sequences are PRHDT and FYEKMQ (reference sequence). CDR3 in DNA: TGTGCCAGCAGCCCGAACGAAATGGGCATCGGGGAGCTGTTTTTT. Encoded protein: CASSPNEMGIGELFF.

The chain combines TRBV11-3 with TRBJ1-3; TRBD1 matches 7 bases. Germline loops: CDR1 SGHNT, CDR2 YENEEA. The CDR3 is 14 amino acids. The ends lost 5 bases at V and 2 bases at J; junction bases unmatched: 3. For the CDR3, the DNA is TGTGCCAGCAGCCCAGGGGGTACTGGAAACACCATATATTTT. Protein product: CASSPGGTGNTIYF.

The J gene is TRBJ2-7, the V gene TRBV5-1; 11 bases agree with TRBD2. Germline V CDR1 and CDR2: SGHRS, YFSETQ. J lost 5 bases, V lost 4 bases, and 8 bases had no gene match. The CDR3 sequence is 15 residues long. The CDR3 nucleotides are TGCGCCAGCAGCCCGATTAGCGGGGGGGGCCACGAGCAGTACTTC. It translates to CASSPISGGGHEQYF.

The chain is built from TRBV19 and TRBJ1-4; D call uncertain. CDR3 length equals 14 residues. The ends were cut back, 5 bases at V and 8 bases at J, with 15 bases in the middle. CDR1 is LNHDA and CDR2 is SQIVND in the germline V gene (reference sequence). The CDR3 coding sequence is TGTGCCAGTAGTCCTCCGGTTTACGCGGAAAAACTGTTTTTT. This encodes CASSPPVYAEKLFF.

This chain connects TRBV7-8 to TRBJ2-7, with unresolved D. From germline, CDR1 is SGHVS and CDR2 FQNEAQ. Trimming shortened V by 5 bases and J by 3 bases, and 20 bases separated the two germline ends. The CDR3 consists of 16 residues. For the CDR3, the DNA is TGTGCCAGCAGCCCAGAGTTCTCAGCGCCATACTACGAGCAGTACTTC. Its protein product is CASSPEFSAPYYEQYF.

This chain links TRBV10-2 with TRBJ1-3, with 7 bases matching TRBD1. This CDR3 region has 13 residues. Germline-derived CDR1 and CDR2 are WSHSY and SAAADI. The V gene end was trimmed by 6 bases and the J gene end by 8 bases; junction bases not matched to a gene: 7. For the CDR3, the DNA is TGCGCCAGCAGATCCTACAGGGGTGACACCATATATTTT. This gives the protein CASRSYRGDTIYF.

In this sample, this clone turned up once. The genes are TRBV10-3 and TRBJ2-3; 8 nucleotides align to TRBD2. The CDR3 is 18 amino acids. The V segment lost 0 bases and the J segment 0 bases; nucleotides outside the gene matches: 8. In germline, CDR1 is ENHRY, CDR2 SYGVKD. This CDR3 is CAISESSGTRGSTDTQYF. The DNA for the CDR3 is TGTGCCATCAGTGAGTCGAGTGGGACTAGGGGAAGCACAGATACGCAGTATTTT.

The chain is built from TRBV27 and TRBJ2-3, with 7 bases lining up with TRBD2. The CDR3 is 16 residues long. CDR1 is MNHEY and CDR2 is SMNVEV in the germline V gene (reference sequence). The V segment lost 3 bases and the J segment 2 bases; nucleotides outside the gene matches: 8. Here the CDR3 DNA reads TGTGCCAGCAGTTTGGCTAGCGGTTCATACACAGATACGCAGTATTTT. Protein sequence: CASSLASGSYTDTQYF.

This clone appeared a single time. The V call is TRBV4-1, the J call TRBJ1-6; D gene unclear. This CDR3 is built from 16 residues. V was trimmed by 4 bases and J by 5 bases, leaving 15 bases between them. Germline loops: CDR1 MGHRA, CDR2 YSYEKL. The CDR3 loop is CASSPPARADNSPLHF. In DNA, the CDR3 is TGCGCCAGCAGCCCCCCCGCCCGGGCGGATAATTCACCCCTCCACTTT.

The rearrangement links TRBV30 to TRBJ2-4; perhaps TRBD1 as D (6 bases). Germline V lookup: CDR1 GTSNPN, CDR2 SVGIG (reference sequence). The CDR3 totals 14 residues. Deletions cut 4 bases from V and 8 bases from J, with 18 bases between. CDR3 DNA sequence: TGTGCCTGGATCGACTCCGTCGAGGGGGACATTCAGTACTTC. It encodes CAWIDSVEGDIQYF.

The J gene is TRBJ2-7, the V gene TRBV10-1, with 13 bases matching TRBD2. CDR3 length: 17 residues. Trimming removed 5 bases from V and 0 bases from J; junction bases left unmatched: 7. Germline CDR1 is WNHNN and CDR2 is SYGVQD (reference sequence). CDR3 DNA sequence: TGCGCCAGCAGTCTAGGACTAGCGGGAGACCTCTCCTACGAGCAGTACTTC. Its translation is CASSLGLAGDLSYEQYF.

CDR3 sequence: CASSEGAGGVYEQYF. The CDR3 DNA reads TGTGCCAGCAGTGAAGGGGCAGGGGGCGTCTACGAGCAGTACTTC. This chain uses TRBV6-1 with TRBJ2-7; TRBD1 agrees at 8 bases. CDR3 length: 15 amino acids. Germline CDR1 and CDR2: MNHNS and SASEGT. Trimming at V came to 1 base and at J to 3 bases, leaving 5 bases not matched to a gene.